This TCR beta chain came from a study of T cells after yellow fever vaccination. Broader study findings: Only a small proportion of the clonotypes turned up in both the CD4 and the CD8 compartments, likely arising from convergent recombination. Though weaker, the secondary response peaked faster, on day 5 versus 15.

The CDR3 is 15 residues long. After removal of 4 bases from V and 6 bases from J, the junction contained 10 bases not matched to a gene. Germline V CDR1 and CDR2: SGDLS, YYNGEE. This clonotype occurred many times. The antigen remains undetermined. TCRdb called the 5' RACE reads again in MiXCR, with one record for every CDR3 protein. The table records under 400,000 distinct CDR3 sequences, about 12% of them present only once. V is TRBV9 and J is TRBJ2-1; 7 nucleotides agree with TRBD1. The sequences come from CD4+ T cells sorted from PBMCs, collected 15 days after the yellow fever booster vaccination. The clonotype comes from a young man who received the YFV17D yellow fever vaccine. The CDR3 DNA reads as TGTGCCAGCAGCCCCACGGGACAGTACTCCAATGAGCAGTTCTTC. Translated: CASSPTGQYSNEQFF.